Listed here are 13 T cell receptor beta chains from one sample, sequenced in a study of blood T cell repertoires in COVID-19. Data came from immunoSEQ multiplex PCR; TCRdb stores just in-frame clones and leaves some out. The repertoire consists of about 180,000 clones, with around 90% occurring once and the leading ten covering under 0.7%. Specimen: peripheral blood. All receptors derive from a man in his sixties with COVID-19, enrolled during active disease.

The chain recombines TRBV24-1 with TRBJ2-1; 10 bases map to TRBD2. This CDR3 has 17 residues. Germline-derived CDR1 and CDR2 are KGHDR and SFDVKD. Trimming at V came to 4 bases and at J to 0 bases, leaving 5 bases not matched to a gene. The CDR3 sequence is CATSEASGSGSYNEQFF. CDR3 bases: TGTGCCACCAGTGAGGCTAGCGGGAGTGGCTCCTACAATGAGCAGTTCTTC.

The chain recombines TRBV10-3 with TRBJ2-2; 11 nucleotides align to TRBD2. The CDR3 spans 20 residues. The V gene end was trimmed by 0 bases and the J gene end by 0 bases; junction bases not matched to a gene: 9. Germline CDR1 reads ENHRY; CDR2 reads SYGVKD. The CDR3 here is CAISESFPGLAVTNTGELFF. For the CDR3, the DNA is TGTGCCATCAGTGAGTCGTTTCCGGGACTAGCGGTCACGAACACCGGGGAGCTGTTTTTT.

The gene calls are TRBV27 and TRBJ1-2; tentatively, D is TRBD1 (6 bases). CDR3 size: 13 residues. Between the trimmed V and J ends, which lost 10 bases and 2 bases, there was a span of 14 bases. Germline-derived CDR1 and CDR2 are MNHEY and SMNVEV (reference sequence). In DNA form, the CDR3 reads TGTGCCACCGGAACAGGGTCCAACTATGGCTACACCTTC. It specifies CATGTGSNYGYTF.

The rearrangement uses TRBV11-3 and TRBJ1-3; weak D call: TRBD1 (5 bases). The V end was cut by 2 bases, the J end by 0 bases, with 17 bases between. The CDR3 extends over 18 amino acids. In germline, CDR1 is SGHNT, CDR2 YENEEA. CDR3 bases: TGTGCCAGCAGCTTATACACAGGACCCCCGAGCTCTGGAAACACCATATATTTT. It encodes CASSLYTGPPSSGNTIYF. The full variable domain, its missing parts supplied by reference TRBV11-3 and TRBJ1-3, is EAGVVQSPRYKIIEKKQPVAFWCNPISGHNTLYWYLQNLGQGPELLIRYENEEAVDDSQLPKDRFSAERLKGVDSTLKIQPAELGDSAVYLCASSLYTGPPSSGNTIYFGEGSWLTVV.

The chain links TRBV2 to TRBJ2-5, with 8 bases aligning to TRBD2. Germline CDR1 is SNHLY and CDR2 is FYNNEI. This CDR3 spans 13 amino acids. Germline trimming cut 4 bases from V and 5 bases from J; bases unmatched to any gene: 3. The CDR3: CASSVGLAETQYF. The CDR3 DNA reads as TGTGCCAGCAGTGTCGGACTAGCTGAGACCCAGTACTTC.

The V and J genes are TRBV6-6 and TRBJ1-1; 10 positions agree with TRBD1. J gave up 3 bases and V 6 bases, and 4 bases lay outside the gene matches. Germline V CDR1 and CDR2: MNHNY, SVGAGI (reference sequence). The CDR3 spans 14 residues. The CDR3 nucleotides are TGTGCCAGCAGCCCGGACAGGGGGGACACTGAAGCTTTCTTT. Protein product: CASSPDRGDTEAFF.

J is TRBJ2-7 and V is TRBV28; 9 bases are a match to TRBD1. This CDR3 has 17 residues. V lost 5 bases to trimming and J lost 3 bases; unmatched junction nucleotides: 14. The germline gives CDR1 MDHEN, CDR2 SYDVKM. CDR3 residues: CASSPNLARDRDYEQYF. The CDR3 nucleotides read TGTGCCAGCAGTCCCAATTTGGCCCGGGACAGGGACTACGAGCAGTACTTC.

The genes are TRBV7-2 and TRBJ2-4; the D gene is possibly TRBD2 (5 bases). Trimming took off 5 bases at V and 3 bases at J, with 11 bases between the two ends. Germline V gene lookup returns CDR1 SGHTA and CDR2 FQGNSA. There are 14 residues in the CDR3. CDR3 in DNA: TGTGCCAGCAGCCCCGAGAGGGTCAAAAACATTCAGTACTTC. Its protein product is CASSPERVKNIQYF.

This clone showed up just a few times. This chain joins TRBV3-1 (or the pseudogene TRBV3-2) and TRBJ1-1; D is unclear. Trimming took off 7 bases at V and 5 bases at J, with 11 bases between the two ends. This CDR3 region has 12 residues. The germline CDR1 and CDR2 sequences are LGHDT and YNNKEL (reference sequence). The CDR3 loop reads CASINPGTEAFF. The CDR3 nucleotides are TGTGCCAGCATCAACCCGGGGACTGAAGCTTTCTTT.

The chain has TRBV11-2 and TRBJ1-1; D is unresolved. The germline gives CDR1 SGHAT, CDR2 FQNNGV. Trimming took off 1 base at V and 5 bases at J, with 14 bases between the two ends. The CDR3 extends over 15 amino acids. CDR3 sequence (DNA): TGTGCCAGCAGCTTAGTAGGCGGGGTTGCTACTGAAGCTTTCTTT. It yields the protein CASSLVGGVATEAFF. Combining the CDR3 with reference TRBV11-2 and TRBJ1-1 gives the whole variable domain EAGVAQSPRYKIIEKRQSVAFWCNPISGHATLYWYQQILGQGPKLLIQFQNNGVVDDSQLPKDRFSAERLKGVDSTLKIQPAKLEDSAVYLCASSLVGGVATEAFFGQGTRLTVV.

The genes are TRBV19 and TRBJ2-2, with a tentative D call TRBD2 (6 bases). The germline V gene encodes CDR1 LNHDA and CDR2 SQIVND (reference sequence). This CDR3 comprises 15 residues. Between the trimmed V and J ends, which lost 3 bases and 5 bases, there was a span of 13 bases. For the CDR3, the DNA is TGTGCCAGTAGTATTCCGGGGGTGGGGACCGGGGAGCTGTTTTTT. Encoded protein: CASSIPGVGTGELFF.

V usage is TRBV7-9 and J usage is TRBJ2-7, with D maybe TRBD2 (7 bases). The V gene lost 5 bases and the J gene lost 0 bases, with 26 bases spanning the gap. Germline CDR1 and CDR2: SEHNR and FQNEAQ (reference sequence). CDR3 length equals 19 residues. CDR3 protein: CASSQMRTGGQSSSYEQYF. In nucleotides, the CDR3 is TGTGCCAGCAGCCAAATGAGAACGGGGGGACAATCAAGCTCCTACGAGCAGTACTTC.

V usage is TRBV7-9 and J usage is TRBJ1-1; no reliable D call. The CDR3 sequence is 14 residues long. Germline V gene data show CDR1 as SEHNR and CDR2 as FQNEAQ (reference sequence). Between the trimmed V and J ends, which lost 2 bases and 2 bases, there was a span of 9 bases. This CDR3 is CASSLPLINTEAFF. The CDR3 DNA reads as TGTGCCAGCAGCTTACCACTTATTAACACTGAAGCTTTCTTT.